Listed here are 13 T cell receptor beta chains from one sample, sequenced in a study of cytomegalovirus exposure and HLA in healthy donors. PCR used 60 Vbeta primers and 13 Jbeta primers. Sequencing was performed with immunoSEQ multiplex PCR; in TCRdb, only in-frame clones are kept and a portion is missing. Counted here are about 190,000 clones, 82% occurring once; the ten biggest clones make up around 1.7%. Material: PBMCs. All receptors come from a woman in her late teens or twenties in good health and CMV-seronegative.

This clone was counted between two and nine times. V usage is TRBV5-4 and J usage is TRBJ1-1; D not resolved. Per germline, CDR1 SGHNT and CDR2 YYREEE (reference sequence). CDR3 size: 14 residues. Trimming took 6 bases from V and 0 from J, leaving 12 bases between them. CDR3 in DNA: TGTGCCAGCAACCGGGAAGACATGAACACTGAAGCTTTCTTT. Its protein is CASNREDMNTEAFF.

The rearrangement uses TRBV11-2 and TRBJ2-1, with D hard to call. The V gene's germline CDR1 is SGHAT and CDR2 FQNNGV. This CDR3 region has 14 residues. V lost 0 bases and J lost 16, with 19 bases in between. The CDR3 DNA reads TGTGCCAGCAGCTTAGAGGGTTCCGCCGTGAGGAGCTTCTTC. Its protein product is CASSLEGSAVRSFF.

The V call is TRBV4-3, the J call TRBJ1-2; 10 bases match TRBD1. CDR3 size: 14 residues. CDR1 and CDR2 (germline): LGHNA, YSLEER. Trimming at V came to 3 bases and at J to 8 bases, leaving 6 bases not matched to a gene. CDR3 in DNA: TGCGCCAGCAGCCAGGGGGGGACAGGGGAAGGCTACACCTTC. It codes for CASSQGGTGEGYTF.

This clone was found a few times. The rearrangement links TRBV21-1 to TRBJ2-2; the table calls TRBD2, which could not be checked here. TRBV21-1 is annotated as a pseudogene. CDR3 length: 15 residues. The CDR3 DNA reads TGTGCCAGCTCACAGGGAGTAGCGGGTCCCGGGGAGCTGTTTTTT. This codes for CASSQGVAGPGELFF.

V usage is TRBV30 and J usage is TRBJ2-3; TRBD2 matches 13 bases. Trimming cost V 5 bases and J 8 bases; bases outside gene matches: 10. The CDR3 covers 15 residues. Looked up from germline, CDR1 is GTSNPN and CDR2 is SVGIG (reference sequence). DNA of the CDR3: TGTGCCTGGGCACAAGGACTAGCGGGAGCGATTACGCAGTATTTT. Protein product: CAWAQGLAGAITQYF.

V and J are TRBV28 and TRBJ2-7; weak D call: TRBD1 (8 bases). Trimming took 1 base from V and 4 from J, leaving 20 bases between them. This CDR3 comprises 17 residues. From germline, CDR1 is MDHEN and CDR2 SYDVKM. CDR3 region: CASSLYRGGNLPYEQYF. CDR3 sequence (DNA): TGTGCCAGCAGTTTATACAGGGGGGGAAACCTCCCGTACGAGCAGTACTTC.

This clone was counted only a few times. The chain joins TRBV4-3 to TRBJ2-2; D might be TRBD2 (6 bases). The germline gives CDR1 LGHNA, CDR2 YSLEER. V gave up 4 bases and J gave up 3 bases, with 9 bases separating them. The CDR3 contains 14 residues. The CDR3 region has the DNA TGCGCCAGCAGCCCGGGACTCCACACCGGGGAGCTGTTTTTT. This encodes CASSPGLHTGELFF.

The chain links TRBV4-1 to TRBJ2-1, with TRBD2 matching over 7 bases. Germline V CDR1 and CDR2: MGHRA, YSYEKL. The V segment lost 6 bases and the J segment 0 bases; nucleotides outside the gene matches: 5. The CDR3 is made up of 15 amino acids. CDR3 bases: TGCGCCAGCAGTCTAGCGGTCGGCTCCTACAATGAGCAGTTCTTC. This codes for CASSLAVGSYNEQFF.

The genes are TRBV5-1 and TRBJ2-2, with D possibly matching TRBD2 (6 bases). V was pared by 2 bases and J by 6 bases, with 14 bases between. Germline V gene data show CDR1 as SGHRS and CDR2 as YFSETQ. The CDR3 has 15 residues. The CDR3 is CASSFGEVTAGELFF. The CDR3 nucleotides read TGCGCCAGCAGCTTCGGGGAGGTGACCGCCGGGGAGCTGTTTTTT.

V is TRBV19 and J is TRBJ1-1; 7 bases match TRBD1. Per the germline V gene, CDR1 is LNHDA and CDR2 is SQIVND (reference sequence). Trimming cost V 5 bases and J 5 bases; bases outside gene matches: 8. The CDR3 has 14 residues. CDR3 sequence (DNA): TGTGCCAGTAGTCTCGGGACAGCAGGAACTGAAGCTTTCTTT. It is translated as CASSLGTAGTEAFF.

V is TRBV6-1 and J is TRBJ2-5; possible D gene TRBD1, 5 bases. The germline V and J ends were trimmed by 6 bases and 1 base, with 15 bases remaining between them. In germline, CDR1 is MNHNS, CDR2 SASEGT. The CDR3 is made up of 15 amino acids. The CDR3 sequence: CASRPNRLPQETQYF. In DNA, the CDR3 is TGTGCCAGCAGGCCAAACAGGTTGCCCCAAGAGACCCAGTACTTC.

This clone was recorded only once. The chain combines TRBV19 with TRBJ2-3; 13 bases fit TRBD2. Germline V gene sequence: CDR1 LNHDA, CDR2 SQIVND (reference sequence). V gave up 5 bases and J gave up 2 bases; unmatched junction bases: 7. The CDR3 runs 17 residues. CDR3 nucleotide sequence: TGTGCCAGTAGTGGGAGGACTAGCGGGAGATCCACAGATACGCAGTATTTT. Encoded protein: CASSGRTSGRSTDTQYF.

This rearrangement joins TRBV27 to TRBJ2-1; TRBD1 matches at 8 bases. The CDR3 is made up of 15 amino acids. V lost 6 bases to trimming and J lost 2 bases; unmatched junction nucleotides: 6. The germline V gene encodes CDR1 MNHEY and CDR2 SMNVEV (reference sequence). CDR3 nucleotides: TGTGCCAGCAGCCTCGGACAGGGCACCTACAATGAGCAGTTCTTC. Translation: CASSLGQGTYNEQFF.